This T cell receptor beta chain was captured in a study of cytomegalovirus exposure and HLA in healthy donors. Study context: Among the roughly 400 genotyped donors, over 70% were placed in the Caucasian-associated ancestry cluster.

PCR was performed using 60 Vbeta and 13 Jbeta primers. This table comes from immunoSEQ multiplex PCR, and its TCRdb copy is limited to in-frame clones, with some not included. The repertoire holds approximately 180,000 clones, with roughly 76% as singletons. Comments on this clone: Its antigen is currently unknown.

Study-wide results and caveats: CMV serostatus was the sole immune exposure information available. Researchers counted around 150 TCR beta chains as cytomegalovirus-associated. Data from an earlier analysis indicated that most TCR beta V segments were productive either about 87% or about 30% of the time.

Trimming cost V 3 bases and J 4 bases, with 16 bases left between them. This CDR3 spans 15 amino acids. Germline loops: CDR1 SGDLS, CDR2 YYNGEE. The chain uses TRBV9 and TRBJ1-2, with a tentative D call TRBD1 (6 bases). This receptor was obtained from a woman aged 18-35 years in good health and CMV-seropositive. Material for sequencing was PBMCs. The CDR3 reads CASSDTGTPFYGYTF. Here the CDR3 DNA reads TGTGCCAGCAGCGACACCGGGACACCTTTCTATGGCTACACCTTC.